A selection of T cell receptor beta chains follows, all from one sample in a study of cytomegalovirus exposure and HLA in healthy donors. Assay used: immunoSEQ multiplex PCR; TCRdb lists only in-frame clones, some missing. Of 150,000 to 200,000 clones in the sample, 84% were seen once. The material sequenced was PBMCs. These receptors all come from a man between 18 and 29 years old in good health and CMV-seronegative. Each CDR3 is given with its conserved first and last residue. Each record gives: CDR3 length, J gene, D gene, clone size, V gene, CDR3 protein, CDR3 DNA. A D gene is named only where the DNA matches it firmly. Clone size is shown for a subset of rows, as once, few, many or a class of expanded clone.

>19|TRBJ2-7|-|once|TRBV2
CASSEALESVHSGVYEQYF
TGTGCCAGCAGTGAAGCGCTAGAATCAGTCCACTCCGGGGTCTACGAGCAGTACTTC
>15|TRBJ1-4|TRBD1|-|TRBV2
CASSEADRADEKLFF
TGTGCCAGCAGTGAAGCTGACAGGGCAGATGAAAAACTGTTTTTT
>15|TRBJ1-5|-|-|TRBV6-5
CASRAQGEGNQPQHF
TGTGCCAGCAGGGCGCAGGGCGAGGGCAATCAGCCCCAGCATTTT
>14|TRBJ1-6|-|few|TRBV28
CASTTGSYNSPLHF
TGTGCCAGCACCACGGGGAGCTATAATTCACCCCTCCACTTT
>17|TRBJ1-3|-|-|TRBV18
CASSPNQGRLSGNTIYF
TGTGCCAGCTCCCCCAACCAGGGGCGACTCTCTGGAAACACCATATATTTT
>13|TRBJ2-3|-|once|TRBV19
CASSRGLTDTQYF
TGTGCCAGTAGCCGCGGTCTCACAGATACGCAGTATTTT
>15|TRBJ1-1|-|-|TRBV7-2
CASSREGVRNTEAFF
TGTGCCAGCAGTCGAGAAGGGGTCCGGAACACTGAAGCTTTCTTT
>18|TRBJ1-1|-|-|TRBV5-4
CASSQGAGGGTWNTEAFF
TGCGCCAGCAGCCAAGGGGCGGGGGGAGGGACATGGAACACTGAAGCTTTCTTT
>15|TRBJ2-7|TRBD2|few|TRBV4-1
CASSPSVTSAYEQYF
TGCGCCAGCAGCCCTTCGGTGACTAGCGCCTACGAGCAGTACTTC
>12|TRBJ2-1|-|-|TRBV29-1
CSGGSRANSQFF
TGCAGTGGGGGGAGTCGGGCGAATTCCCAGTTCTTC
>18|TRBJ2-1|TRBD2|few|TRBV7-8
CASSLDGSGRSSYNEQFF
TGTGCCAGCAGCTTAGATGGTAGCGGGAGGAGCTCCTACAATGAGCAGTTCTTC
>13|TRBJ2-5|-|-|TRBV15
CATSSSSGETQYF
TGTGCCACCAGCTCCAGCTCCGGGGAGACCCAGTACTTC
>16|TRBJ2-3|TRBD2|-|TRBV6-1
CASSEWRGGRADTQYF
TGTGCCAGCAGTGAATGGCGGGGGGGCCGGGCAGATACGCAGTATTTT
>15|TRBJ1-1|-|-|TRBV19
CASSIGREVNTEAFF
TGTGCCAGTAGTATCGGCAGGGAAGTGAACACTGAAGCTTTCTTT
>15|TRBJ2-5|-|-|TRBV7-9
CASSPALRGRETQYF
TGTGCCAGCAGCCCTGCGCTAAGGGGTCGAGAGACCCAGTACTTC
>16|TRBJ2-7|TRBD2|-|TRBV4-1
CASSQASLADNYEQYF
TGCGCCAGCAGCCAAGCCTCACTAGCGGACAACTACGAGCAGTACTTC
>12|TRBJ1-4|-|few|TRBV28
CASSFSPTQLFF
TGTGCCAGCAGTTTTAGTCCAACCCAACTGTTTTTT
>14|TRBJ1-1|-|-|TRBV18
CASSLTGERSPAFF
TGTGCCAGCTCACTTACGGGGGAAAGGTCCCCAGCTTTCTTT
>17|TRBJ2-2|TRBD2|-|TRBV5-4
CASSPGGGSLFTGELFF
TGTGCCAGCAGCCCCGGGGGGGGGAGCCTGTTCACCGGGGAGCTGTTTTTT
>19|TRBJ2-3|-|-|TRBV27
CASSLSGPLGGANTDTQYF
TGTGCCAGCAGTTTATCAGGCCCCTTAGGGGGGGCAAACACAGATACGCAGTATTTT
>15|TRBJ2-1|-|-|TRBV5-4
CASRTAGASYNEQFF
TGTGCCAGCAGGACGGCAGGGGCGTCCTACAATGAGCAGTTCTTC
>15|TRBJ2-5|-|-|TRBV7-9
CASSLVGRGIGTQYF
TGTGCCAGCAGCTTAGTAGGGCGGGGAATCGGGACCCAGTACTTC
>15|TRBJ2-5|TRBD2|-|TRBV15
CATSRGGGAQETQYF
TGTGCCACCAGCAGGGGCGGGGGGGCTCAAGAGACCCAGTACTTC
>12|TRBJ2-2|-|-|TRBV29-1
CSVDPNTGELFF
TGCAGCGTTGATCCTAACACCGGGGAGCTGTTTTTT
>13|TRBJ1-5|-|-|TRBV29-1
CSAEAGAGQPQHF
TGCAGCGCCGAGGCAGGAGCGGGTCAGCCCCAGCATTTT
>16|TRBJ2-1|TRBD2|-|TRBV4-1
CASSLWPAGKYNEQFF
TGCGCCAGCAGCCTCTGGCCAGCGGGGAAATACAATGAGCAGTTCTTC
>17|TRBJ2-1|TRBD2|once|TRBV19
CASSIVHLAGGANEQFF
TGTGCCAGTAGTATAGTCCACCTAGCGGGGGGGGCCAATGAGCAGTTCTTC
>14|TRBJ1-2|TRBD1|-|TRBV28
CASSLQGADYGYTF
TGTGCCAGCAGTTTGCAGGGGGCAGACTATGGCTACACCTTC
>17|TRBJ2-3|TRBD1|once|TRBV5-1
CASSLGLSRGSPDTQYF
TGCGCCAGCAGCTTGGGTTTGAGCAGGGGGAGTCCAGATACGCAGTATTTT
>14|TRBJ2-2|TRBD2|-|TRBV18
CASLLAGEAGELFF
TGTGCCAGCTTGCTAGCGGGAGAGGCCGGGGAGCTGTTTTTT
>17|TRBJ2-1|-|-|TRBV5-6
CASSLAGDSHSYNEQFF
TGTGCCAGCAGCTTGGCGGGGGACAGCCACTCCTACAATGAGCAGTTCTTC
>13|TRBJ1-5|-|-|TRBV18
CASSTFEDQPQHF
TGTGCCAGCTCGACCTTCGAGGATCAGCCCCAGCATTTT
>16|TRBJ1-3|-|few|TRBV15
CATSRVGSHSGNTIYF
TGTGCCACCAGCAGAGTGGGCAGCCACTCTGGAAACACCATATATTTT
>17|TRBJ1-4|-|-|TRBV5-8
CASSLAEVGVFNEKLFF
TGTGCCAGCAGCTTGGCCGAGGTTGGCGTTTTTAATGAAAAACTGTTTTTT
>16|TRBJ2-2|-|-|TRBV7-2
CASSDPWQANTGELFF
TGTGCCAGCAGCGACCCATGGCAGGCGAACACCGGGGAGCTGTTTTTT
>15|TRBJ2-1|TRBD2|-|TRBV7-8
CASSLVLAGYNEQFF
TGTGCCAGCAGCTTAGTACTAGCGGGGTACAATGAGCAGTTCTTC
>13|TRBJ2-7|-|few|TRBV27
CASSFAGSYEQYF
TGTGCCAGCAGTTTTGCAGGTTCCTACGAGCAGTACTTC
>13|TRBJ2-7|TRBD1|-|TRBV30
CAWWGQGTYEQYF
TGTGCCTGGTGGGGACAGGGAACCTACGAGCAGTACTTC
>15|TRBJ2-5|TRBD2|once|TRBV5-6
CASSLDRRGGETQYF
TGTGCCAGCAGCCTCGATAGACGGGGAGGGGAGACCCAGTACTTC
>16|TRBJ2-3|TRBD2|-|TRBV12-5
CASGLGLAEGTDTQYF
TGTGCTAGTGGTTTGGGACTAGCTGAGGGCACAGATACGCAGTATTTT
>18|TRBJ2-2|-|-|TRBV4-1
CASSQSPGGLSNTGELFF
TGCGCCAGCAGCCAATCCCCCGGGGGTCTTTCGAACACCGGGGAGCTGTTTTTT
>13|TRBJ2-5|-|-|TRBV7-2
CASSLNRAQLRYF
TGTGCCAGCAGCTTAAACAGGGCCCAACTTCGGTACTTC